This TCR beta chain is from a study of cytomegalovirus exposure and HLA in healthy donors. The overall study: Genetic ancestry analysis placed about 76% of the 398 donors that were genotyped in the Caucasian-associated cluster. Findings and limits, study-wide: CMV serostatus stood as the only immune exposure information on hand. Fewer N-insertions (relative to the 666-donor mean) were reportedly seen in an Asian-associated ancestry cluster in a later analysis. The authors excluded some V segments, including TRBV6-2 and TRBV6-3, as indistinguishable.

A word on this clone: The antigen is not known. The sample contains more than one DNA sequence encoding this CDR3.

The CDR3 has 13 amino acids. Germline V lookup: CDR1 SGHRS, CDR2 YFSETQ. With 0 bases clipped from V and 7 bases from J, the junction kept 0 bases outside the gene matches. Both 60 Vbeta primers and 13 Jbeta primers went into the PCR. Generated by immunoSEQ multiplex PCR, the TCRdb table keeps only in-frame clones and is missing some. The table lists over 80,000 clones, 81% of them singletons. The clonotype originates from a man in his forties in good health and CMV-seropositive. The sequencing input was PBMCs. The rearrangement joins TRBV5-1 to TRBJ2-1, with 8 bases aligning to TRBD2. This chain's CDR3 is CASSLGLANEQFF. As DNA, the CDR3 is TGCGCCAGCAGCTTGGGACTAGCGAATGAGCAGTTCTTC.